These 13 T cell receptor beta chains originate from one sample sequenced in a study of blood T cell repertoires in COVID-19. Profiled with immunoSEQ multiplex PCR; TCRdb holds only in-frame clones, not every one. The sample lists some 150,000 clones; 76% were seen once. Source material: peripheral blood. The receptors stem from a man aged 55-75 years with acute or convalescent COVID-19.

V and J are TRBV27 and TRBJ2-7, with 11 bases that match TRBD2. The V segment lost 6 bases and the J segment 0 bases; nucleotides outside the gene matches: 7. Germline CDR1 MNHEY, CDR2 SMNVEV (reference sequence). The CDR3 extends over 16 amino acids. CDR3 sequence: CASSNVAGGVSYEQYF. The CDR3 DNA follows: TGTGCCAGCAGCAATGTAGCGGGGGGGGTCTCCTACGAGCAGTACTTC.

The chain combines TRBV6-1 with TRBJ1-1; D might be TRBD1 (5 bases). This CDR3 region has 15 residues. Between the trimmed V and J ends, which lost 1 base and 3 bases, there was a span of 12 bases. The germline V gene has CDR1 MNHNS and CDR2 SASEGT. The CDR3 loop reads CASSEVGGRYTEAFF. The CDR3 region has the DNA TGTGCCAGCAGTGAAGTCGGGGGAAGGTACACTGAAGCTTTCTTT.

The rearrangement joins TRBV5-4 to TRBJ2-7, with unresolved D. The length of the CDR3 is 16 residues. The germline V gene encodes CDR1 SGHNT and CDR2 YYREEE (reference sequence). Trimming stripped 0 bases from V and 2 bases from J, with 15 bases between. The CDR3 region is CASSLDHGGIPYEQYF. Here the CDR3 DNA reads TGTGCCAGCAGCTTGGATCATGGCGGAATCCCCTACGAGCAGTACTTC. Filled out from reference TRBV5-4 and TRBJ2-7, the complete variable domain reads ETGVTQSPTHLIKTRGQQVTLRCSSQSGHNTVSWYQQALGQGPQFIFQYYREEENGRGNFPPRFSGLQFPNYSSELNVNALELDDSALYLCASSLDHGGIPYEQYFGPGTRLTVT.

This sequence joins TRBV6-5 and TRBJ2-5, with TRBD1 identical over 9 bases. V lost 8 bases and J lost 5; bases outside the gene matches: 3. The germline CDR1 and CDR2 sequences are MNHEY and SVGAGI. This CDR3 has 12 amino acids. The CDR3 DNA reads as TGTGCCAGCCGACAGGGGGGGGAGACCCAGTACTTC. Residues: CASRQGGETQYF.

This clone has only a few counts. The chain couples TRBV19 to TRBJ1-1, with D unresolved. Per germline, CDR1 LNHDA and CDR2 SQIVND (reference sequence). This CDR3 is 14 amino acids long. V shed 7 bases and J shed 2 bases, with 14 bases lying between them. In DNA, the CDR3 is TGTGCCAGTAAAGGGCCAGGACTTAACACTGAAGCTTTCTTT. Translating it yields CASKGPGLNTEAFF.

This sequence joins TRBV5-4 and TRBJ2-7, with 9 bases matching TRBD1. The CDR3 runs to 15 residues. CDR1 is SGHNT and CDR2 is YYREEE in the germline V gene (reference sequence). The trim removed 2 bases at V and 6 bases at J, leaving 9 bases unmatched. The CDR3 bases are TGTGCCAGCAGCTTACTACAGGGGGCGCGGGTCGAGCAGTACTTC. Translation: CASSLLQGARVEQYF.

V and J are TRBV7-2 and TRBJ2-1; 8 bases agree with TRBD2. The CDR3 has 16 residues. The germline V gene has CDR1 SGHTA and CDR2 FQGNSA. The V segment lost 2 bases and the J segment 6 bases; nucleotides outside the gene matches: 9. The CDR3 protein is CASSLSTSGGVNEQFF. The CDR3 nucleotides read TGTGCCAGCAGCTTATCTACTAGCGGAGGTGTCAATGAGCAGTTCTTC.

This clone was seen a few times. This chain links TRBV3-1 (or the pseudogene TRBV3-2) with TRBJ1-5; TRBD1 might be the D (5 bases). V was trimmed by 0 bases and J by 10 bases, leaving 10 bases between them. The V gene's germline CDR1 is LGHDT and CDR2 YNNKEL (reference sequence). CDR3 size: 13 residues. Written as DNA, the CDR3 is TGTGCCAGCAGCCAAGACCAGGGTATCCCCCAGCATTTT. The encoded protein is CASSQDQGIPQHF.

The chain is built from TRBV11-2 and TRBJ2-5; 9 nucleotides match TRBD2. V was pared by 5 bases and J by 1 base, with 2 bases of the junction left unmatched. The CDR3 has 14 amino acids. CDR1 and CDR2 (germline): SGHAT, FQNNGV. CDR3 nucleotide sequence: TGTGCCAGCAGCCGGACTAGCGTCCAAGAGACCCAGTACTTC. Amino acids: CASSRTSVQETQYF.

The CDR3 protein is CASDEGANTEAFF. DNA for the CDR3: TGTGCCAGCGACGAGGGGGCGAACACTGAAGCTTTCTTT. J is TRBJ1-1 and V is TRBV19; TRBD1 matches at 7 bases. In germline, CDR1 is LNHDA, CDR2 SQIVND (reference sequence). V was clipped by 9 bases and J by 1 base; unmatched bases: 5. The CDR3 is 13 residues long. Using reference TRBV19 and TRBJ1-1 for the parts outside the CDR3, the full variable domain is DGGITQSPKYLFRKEGQNVTLSCEQNLNHDAMYWYRQDPGQGLRLIYYSQIVNDFQKGDIAEGYSVSREKKESFPLTVTSAQKNPTAFYLCASDEGANTEAFFGQGTRLTVV.

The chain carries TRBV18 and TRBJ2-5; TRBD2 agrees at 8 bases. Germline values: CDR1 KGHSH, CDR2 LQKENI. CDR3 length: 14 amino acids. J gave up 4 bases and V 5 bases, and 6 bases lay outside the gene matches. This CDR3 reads CASSSGGAGETQYF. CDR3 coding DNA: TGTGCCAGCTCATCGGGAGGGGCGGGAGAGACCCAGTACTTC.

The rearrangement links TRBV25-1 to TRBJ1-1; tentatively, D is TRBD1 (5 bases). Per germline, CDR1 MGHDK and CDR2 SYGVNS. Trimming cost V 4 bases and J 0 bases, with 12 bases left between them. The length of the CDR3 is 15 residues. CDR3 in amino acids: CASSGFPGMNTEAFF. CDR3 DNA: TGTGCCAGCAGTGGCTTTCCAGGGATGAACACTGAAGCTTTCTTT.

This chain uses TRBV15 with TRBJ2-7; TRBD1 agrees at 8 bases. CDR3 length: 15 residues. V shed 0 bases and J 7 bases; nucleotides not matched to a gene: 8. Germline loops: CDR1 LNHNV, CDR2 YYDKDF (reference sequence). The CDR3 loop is CATSRDLGQGMEQYF. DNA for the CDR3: TGTGCCACCAGCAGAGATCTAGGACAGGGAATGGAGCAGTACTTC.